The 20 T cell receptor beta chains listed next were all sequenced from one sample in a study of blood T cells in healthy people across ages. Through a sample-barcoded 5' primer and a J-beta primer mix, a second PCR was run for 7 to 11 cycles. TCRdb independently ran MiXCR on the 5' RACE reads; one entry per CDR3 protein. The sample has about 580,000 distinct CDR3 sequences, 40% to 55% seen once. The sample consisted of blood. These receptors were taken from an older man in good health.

The V gene is TRBV24-1, the J gene TRBJ2-3; maybe TRBD1 (5 bases). V was trimmed by 5 bases and J by 5 bases, leaving 13 bases between them. Germline V gene lookup returns CDR1 KGHDR and CDR2 SFDVKD. The length of the CDR3 is 14 residues. CDR3 DNA sequence: TGTGCCACCAGTGGTTCTGGGGCCGGAGATACGCAGTATTTT. Protein product: CATSGSGAGDTQYF.

The sample holds many counts of this clonotype. This chain links TRBV29-1 with TRBJ2-4, with a weak D call TRBD1 (5 bases). V lost 7 bases, J lost 0 bases, and 16 bases lay in between. The CDR3 extends over 15 amino acids. Germline V gene data show CDR1 as SQVTM and CDR2 as ANQGSEA. DNA of the CDR3: TGCAGCGCCAACACAGGACAACTAGCCAAAAACATTCAGTACTTC. Amino acids: CSANTGQLAKNIQYF.

This chain joins TRBV10-3 and TRBJ2-3, with a weak D call TRBD1 (6 bases). The CDR3 is 15 amino acids. The germline gives CDR1 ENHRY, CDR2 SYGVKD. Trimming removed 3 bases from V and 3 bases from J, with 13 bases in between. The CDR3 sequence is CAISEQRGKTDTQYF. CDR3 bases: TGTGCCATCAGTGAACAAAGGGGGAAGACAGATACGCAGTATTTT.

As regards this clonotype: A much more abundant neighbour one base away suggests this may be a read error. The genes are TRBV7-2 and TRBJ2-1; 15 nucleotides agree with TRBD2. J gave up 6 bases and V 8 bases, and 8 bases lay outside the gene matches. This CDR3 is built from 16 residues. CDR1 and CDR2 (germline): SGHTA, FQGNSA. The CDR3, as DNA: TGTGCCAGCTGCGGTCAGGGACTAGCGGGAGGCAATGAGCAGTTCTTC. Encoded protein: CASCGQGLAGGNEQFF.

This chain uses TRBV20-1 with TRBJ1-2, with unresolved D. This CDR3 is 14 amino acids long. Germline V CDR1 and CDR2: DFQATT, SNEGSKA (reference sequence). The CDR3, as DNA: TGCAGCGCGGAGGGTCCGGGGAGCAACTATGGCTACACCTTC. Encoded protein: CSAEGPGSNYGYTF.

This clonotype has a handful of counts. This chain uses TRBV20-1 with TRBJ2-5, with 8 bases matching TRBD1. The CDR3 spans 13 residues. V was clipped by 6 bases and J by 0 bases; unmatched bases: 3. Germline V gene data show CDR1 as DFQATT and CDR2 as SNEGSKA (reference sequence). Here the CDR3 DNA reads TGCAGTGCCAACAGGGGGAACCAAGAGACCCAGTACTTC. Its translation: CSANRGNQETQYF.

On this clonotype itself: A read error may account for a junction end that differs from germline. V is TRBV29-1 and J is TRBJ2-5; TRBD1 is a possible D gene (6 bases). In germline, CDR1 is SQVTM, CDR2 ANQGSEA. This CDR3 is 13 amino acids long. CDR3 amino acids: CSVVNRVQEIQYF. The CDR3 nucleotides are TGCAGCGTTGTTAACAGGGTCCAAGAGATCCAGTACTTC.

This sequence joins TRBV4-1 and TRBJ1-5; TRBD1 aligns across 9 bases. From germline, CDR1 is MGHRA and CDR2 YSYEKL. J was trimmed by 6 bases and V by 4 bases; bases with no gene match: 7. This CDR3 is built from 15 residues. CDR3 in amino acids: CASSLSQGAAQPQHF. The DNA of the CDR3 is TGCGCCAGCAGCCTCTCACAGGGGGCCGCTCAGCCCCAGCATTTT.

This clonotype appeared a few times. The chain uses TRBV9 and TRBJ2-1; tentatively, D is TRBD2 (5 bases). Trimming removed 4 bases at V and 9 bases at J, with 20 bases between. In germline, CDR1 is SGDLS, CDR2 YYNGEE. This CDR3 spans 15 amino acids. CDR3 sequence: CASSPLGSEQIEQFF. CDR3 nucleotides: TGTGCCAGCAGCCCCCTGGGTAGCGAGCAGATTGAGCAGTTCTTC. Variable domain in full (rest from reference TRBV9 and TRBJ2-1): DSGVTQTPKHLITATGQRVTLRCSPRSGDLSVYWYQQSLDQGLQFLIQYYNGEERAKGNILERFSAQQFPDLHSELNLSSLELGDSALYFCASSPLGSEQIEQFFGPGTRLTVL.

The rearrangement links TRBV4-2 to TRBJ2-7; D is perhaps TRBD2 (6 bases). The CDR3 extends over 15 amino acids. The V gene lost 0 bases and the J gene lost 0 bases, with 9 bases spanning the gap. Germline V CDR1 and CDR2: LGHNA, YNFKEQ. The CDR3 DNA follows: TGTGCCAGCAGCCAAGATCAGACTAGCTCCTACGAGCAGTACTTC. This gives the protein CASSQDQTSSYEQYF.

V usage is TRBV28 and J usage is TRBJ1-1, with 10 bases fitting TRBD1. The germline gives CDR1 MDHEN, CDR2 SYDVKM. CDR3 length equals 14 residues. The V gene end was trimmed by 7 bases and the J gene end by 3 bases; junction bases not matched to a gene: 5. The CDR3 sequence is CASIWTGGDTEAFF. As DNA, the CDR3 is TGTGCCAGCATATGGACAGGGGGGGACACTGAAGCTTTCTTT.

Comment on this clonotype: A read error is possible here, since a much larger clone lies one base away. The chain carries TRBV6-1 and TRBJ2-2; D possibly corresponds to TRBD1 (6 bases). The CDR3 extends over 16 amino acids. CDR1 is MNHNS and CDR2 is SASEGT in the germline V gene. CDR3 in DNA: TGTGCCAGCAGTGACGACAGGCCTCAGAACATCGGGGAGCTGTTTTTT. Residues: CASSDDRPQNIGELFF.

As concerns this clonotype: Being one base from a much bigger clone, this may be a read error. The chain combines TRBV6-5 with TRBJ2-1, with D hard to call. The germline V gene encodes CDR1 MNHEY and CDR2 SVGAGI. Trimming removed 5 bases at V and 0 bases at J, with 11 bases between. The CDR3 contains 15 residues. CDR3 in DNA: TGTGCCAGCAGTCCCACTCACAGCTCCTACAATGAGCAGTTCTTC. Translated: CASSPTHSSYNEQFF.

V usage is TRBV9 and J usage is TRBJ2-1; 8 bases map to TRBD2. Per germline, CDR1 SGDLS and CDR2 YYNGEE. The CDR3 has 17 residues. Unmatched junction bases numbered 13, after V lost 0 bases and J lost 8 bases. The CDR3 coding sequence is TGTGCCAGCAGCGTAGACCCACTAGCTAGCGGGCGCTATGAGCAGTTCTTC. Amino acid sequence: CASSVDPLASGRYEQFF.

The rearrangement links TRBV28 to TRBJ2-5; D is unresolved. The germline CDR1 and CDR2 sequences are MDHEN and SYDVKM. CDR3 length: 13 amino acids. V lost 7 bases and J 1 base, leaving 10 bases between the germline ends. DNA of the CDR3: TGTGCCAGCAATTTCGCGAGCCAAGAGACCCAGTACTTC. Encoded protein: CASNFASQETQYF. Combining the CDR3 with reference TRBV28 and TRBJ2-5 gives the whole variable domain DVKVTQSSRYLVKRTGEKVFLECVQDMDHENMFWYRQDPGLGLRLIYFSYDVKMKEKGDIPEGYSVSREKKERFSLILESASTNQTSMYLCASNFASQETQYFGPGTRLLVL.

The chain joins TRBV7-9 to TRBJ2-7; D perhaps matches TRBD2 (5 bases). Trimming took off 5 bases at V and 4 bases at J, with 12 bases between the two ends. The germline V gene has CDR1 SEHNR and CDR2 FQNEAQ (reference sequence). The CDR3 is 13 amino acids. The CDR3 is CASSRDGPYEQYF. The DNA for the CDR3 is TGTGCCAGCAGCCGGGATGGCCCTTACGAGCAGTACTTC.

The chain carries TRBV29-1 and TRBJ2-3; 7 bases match TRBD2. The junction had 9 bases not matched to a gene; V was cut back by 4 bases and J by 8 bases. Germline V gene lookup returns CDR1 SQVTM and CDR2 ANQGSEA. There are 13 residues in the CDR3. CDR3 coding DNA: TGCAGCGTTGGGCTAGCGGTAGATGGTACGCAGTATTTT. Encoded protein: CSVGLAVDGTQYF.

The chain links TRBV20-1 to TRBJ2-7; possible D gene TRBD2, 6 bases. The J call may be faulty, since TRBJ2-5 better matches the DNA end. Looked up from germline, CDR1 is DFQATT and CDR2 is SNEGSKA (reference sequence). CDR3 length: 15 residues. The CDR3 coding sequence is TGCAGTGCTAGACGCTCCGGGAGAGGTAGAGAGACCCAGTACTTC. Its translation: CSARRSGRGRETQYF.

This clonotype was observed a few times. The V call is TRBV5-8, the J call TRBJ1-5, with D possibly TRBD1 on 6 matching bases. The CDR3 contains 15 residues. Germline V gene data show CDR1 as SGHTS and CDR2 as YDEGEE. Deletions cut 3 bases from V and 4 bases from J, with 14 bases between. The CDR3 DNA follows: TGTGCCAGCAGCTGGGAGGGGGGGCAGAATCAGCCCCAGCATTTT. Its protein is CASSWEGGQNQPQHF.

V and J are TRBV6-5 and TRBJ2-1, with TRBD2 matching 10 bases. V lost 0 bases to trimming and J lost 7 bases; unmatched junction nucleotides: 6. From germline, CDR1 is MNHEY and CDR2 SVGAGI. CDR3 size: 16 residues. CDR3 residues: CASSYSILAGANEQFF. CDR3 nucleotides: TGTGCCAGCAGTTACTCGATCCTAGCGGGAGCTAATGAGCAGTTCTTC.